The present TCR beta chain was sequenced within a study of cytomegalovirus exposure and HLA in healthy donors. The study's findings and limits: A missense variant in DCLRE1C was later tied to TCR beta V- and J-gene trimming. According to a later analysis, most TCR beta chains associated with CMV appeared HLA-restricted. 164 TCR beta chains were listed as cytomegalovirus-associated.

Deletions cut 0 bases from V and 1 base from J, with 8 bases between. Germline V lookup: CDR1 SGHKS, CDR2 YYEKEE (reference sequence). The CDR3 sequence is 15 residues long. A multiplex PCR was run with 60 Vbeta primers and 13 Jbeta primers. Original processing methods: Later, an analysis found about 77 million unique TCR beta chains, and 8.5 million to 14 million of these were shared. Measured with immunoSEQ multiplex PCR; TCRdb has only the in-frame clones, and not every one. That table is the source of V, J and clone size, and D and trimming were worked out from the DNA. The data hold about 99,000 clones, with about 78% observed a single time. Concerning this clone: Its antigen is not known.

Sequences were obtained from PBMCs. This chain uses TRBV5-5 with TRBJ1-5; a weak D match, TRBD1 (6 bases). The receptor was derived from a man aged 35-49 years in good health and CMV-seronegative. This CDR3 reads CASSLDQGSNQPQHF. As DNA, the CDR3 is TGTGCCAGCAGCTTGGACCAGGGGAGCAATCAGCCCCAGCATTTT. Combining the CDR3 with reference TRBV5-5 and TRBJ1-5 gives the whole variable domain DAGVTQSPTHLIKTRGQQVTLRCSPISGHKSVSWYQQVLGQGPQFIFQYYEKEERGRGNFPDRFSARQFPNYSSELNVNALLLGDSALYLCASSLDQGSNQPQHFGDGTRLSIL.